These 28 T cell receptor beta chains came from one sample sequenced in a study of OX40 agonist ivuxolimab in advanced cancers. Using immunoSEQ multiplex PCR, the repertoire was profiled, and TCRdb retains in-frame clones only, with some absent. The sample contains tens of thousands of clones, roughly 89% of which appear only once. The sample consisted of CD4+ or CD8+ T cells sorted from blood, taken in a trial of the OX40 agonist ivuxolimab. The receptors derive from an adult with an advanced solid tumor such as melanoma, head and neck, liver or kidney cancer.

The gene calls are TRBV7-9 and TRBJ2-1, with unresolved D. This CDR3 spans 14 amino acids. Trimming took off 0 bases at V and 7 bases at J, with 10 bases between the two ends. Germline CDR1 and CDR2: SEHNR and FQNEAQ (reference sequence). CDR3 nucleotide sequence: TGTGCCAGCAGCTTAGCGAGTCGGGCTAATGAGCAGTTCTTC. Its protein is CASSLASRANEQFF.

The chain joins TRBV28 to TRBJ1-5, with 7 bases that match TRBD1. Germline CDR1 reads MDHEN; CDR2 reads SYDVKM. CDR3 size: 15 residues. The V and J ends lost 6 bases and 2 bases, in that order; junction bases with no gene match: 7. The CDR3 bases are TGTGCCAGCAGCACGGACAGGAAAGGCAATCAGCCCCAGCATTTT. Its protein product is CASSTDRKGNQPQHF.

This clone was detected once. The rearrangement links TRBV7-9 to TRBJ2-7; D unresolved. The CDR3 loop spans 14 amino acids. V gave up 1 base and J gave up 4 bases, with 11 bases separating them. From germline, CDR1 is SEHNR and CDR2 FQNEAQ (reference sequence). The CDR3 spells CASSLGFMGYEQYF. In DNA, the CDR3 is TGTGCCAGCAGCTTAGGGTTTATGGGGTACGAGCAGTACTTC.

The chain couples TRBV7-2 to TRBJ2-1; D gene unclear. The CDR3 consists of 16 residues. Germline lookup yields CDR1 SGHTA and CDR2 FQGNSA. With 0 bases removed from V and 2 bases from J, the gap between germline ends came to 11 bases. This CDR3 reads CASSLAIVTPYNEQFF. For the CDR3, the DNA is TGTGCCAGCAGCTTAGCGATTGTCACCCCCTACAATGAGCAGTTCTTC. Complete variable domain (other parts from reference TRBV7-2 and TRBJ2-1): GAGVSQSPSNKVTEKGKDVELRCDPISGHTALYWYRQSLGQGLEFLIYFQGNSAPDKSGLPSDRFSAERTGGSVSTLTIQRTQQEDSAVYLCASSLAIVTPYNEQFFGPGTRLTVL.

The V and J genes are TRBV5-1 and TRBJ2-4, with 8 bases lining up with TRBD1. The CDR3 has 14 amino acids. The germline gives CDR1 SGHRS, CDR2 YFSETQ. Germline trimming cut 4 bases from V and 7 bases from J; bases unmatched to any gene: 7. CDR3: CASSMSTGENIQYF. In DNA form, the CDR3 reads TGCGCCAGCAGCATGTCGACAGGGGAGAACATTCAGTACTTC. Complete variable domain (other parts from reference TRBV5-1 and TRBJ2-4): KAGVTQTPRYLIKTRGQQVTLSCSPISGHRSVSWYQQTPGQGLQFLFEYFSETQRNKGNFPGRFSGRQFSNSRSEMNVSTLELGDSALYLCASSMSTGENIQYFGAGTRLSVL.

This clone was picked up a small number of times. The chain combines TRBV5-4 with TRBJ2-3, with D maybe TRBD2 (6 bases). CDR3 length: 16 residues. Deletions cut 6 bases from V and 0 bases from J, with 17 bases between. Germline CDR1 and CDR2: SGHNT and YYREEE (reference sequence). CDR3 sequence reads: CASNFLLGGSTDTQYF. CDR3 sequence (DNA): TGTGCCAGCAACTTCCTGTTGGGGGGTAGCACAGATACGCAGTATTTT.

The V gene is TRBV28, the J gene TRBJ1-2, with 10 bases lining up with TRBD1. Germline V gives CDR1 MDHEN, CDR2 SYDVKM. Trimming removed 5 bases from V and 8 bases from J; junction bases left unmatched: 5. This CDR3 spans 13 amino acids. As DNA, the CDR3 is TGTGCCAGCAGTCCCGGGACAGGGGTAGGCTACACCTTC. It translates to CASSPGTGVGYTF.

The chain is built from TRBV21-1 and TRBJ2-1; the tabulated D call, TRBD2, remains unverified against the DNA. TRBV21-1 is shown as a pseudogene. This CDR3 region has 19 residues. The DNA of the CDR3 is TGTGCCAGCAGCAAACGGCACCTAGGGACTAGCCCACCCGACAATGAGCAGTTCTTC. Amino acids: CASSKRHLGTSPPDNEQFF.

The chain recombines TRBV7-8 with TRBJ2-6, with a weak D call TRBD2 (5 bases). CDR3 length: 15 residues. V was clipped by 2 bases and J by 0 bases, with 5 bases between them. Germline values: CDR1 SGHVS, CDR2 FQNEAQ. The CDR3 coding sequence is TGTGCCAGCAGCTTACGGGACTCTGGGGCCAACGTCCTGACTTTC. This codes for CASSLRDSGANVLTF.

The chain recombines TRBV5-8 with TRBJ1-1; no clear D gene. Germline lookup yields CDR1 SGHTS and CDR2 YDEGEE. The V end was cut by 0 bases, the J end by 8 bases, with 11 bases between. The CDR3 spans 13 residues. The CDR3 here is CASSLAPGGEAFF. CDR3 DNA: TGTGCCAGCAGCTTGGCACCGGGAGGAGAAGCTTTCTTT.

This clone was detected a few times. This rearrangement joins TRBV19 to TRBJ1-5; 7 bases align to TRBD1. The CDR3 has 14 amino acids. Germline CDR1 LNHDA, CDR2 SQIVND (reference sequence). J lost 0 bases, V lost 7 bases, and 3 bases had no gene match. CDR3 in DNA: TGTGCCAGTAACAGGGACAGTAGCAATCAGCCCCAGCATTTT. This encodes CASNRDSSNQPQHF.

As regards this clone: Compared with germline, one end of the junction differs, possibly owing to a read error. The chain has TRBV7-7 and TRBJ2-5, with D perhaps matching TRBD2 (6 bases). The CDR3 length is 13 residues. Germline V gene sequence: CDR1 SSHAT, CDR2 FNYEAQ (reference sequence). The CDR3 reads CASSQAGQETQYF. The CDR3 nucleotides are TGTGCTAGCAGCCAGGCGGGACAAGAGACCCAGTACTTC. Filled out from reference TRBV7-7 and TRBJ2-5, the complete variable domain reads GAGVSQSPRYKVTKRGQDVTLRCDPISSHATLYWYQQALGQGPEFLTYFNYEAQPDKSGLPSDRFSAERPEGSISTLTIQRTEQRDSAMYRCASSQAGQETQYFGPGTRLLVL.

The rearrangement links TRBV5-4 to TRBJ1-2, with D maybe TRBD1 (5 bases). The V gene's germline CDR1 is SGHNT and CDR2 YYREEE (reference sequence). CDR3 length equals 16 residues. Trimming took off 0 bases at V and 8 bases at J, with 20 bases between the two ends. The CDR3 bases are TGTGCCAGCAGCTTGGGGTTTGGGCAGGGTATTCAAGGCTACACCTTC. Protein product: CASSLGFGQGIQGYTF.

This clone was seen more than once but under ten times. The chain combines TRBV10-2 with TRBJ2-5; D may be TRBD1 or TRBD2 (5 bases each). The CDR3 length is 14 residues. CDR1 and CDR2 (germline): WSHSY, SAAADI. V lost 0 bases to trimming and J lost 5 bases, with 10 bases between them. This chain's CDR3 is CASSESRGAETQYF. The DNA of the CDR3 is TGCGCCAGCAGTGAGTCTCGGGGCGCGGAGACCCAGTACTTC.

The chain has TRBV6-5 and TRBJ1-4, with 10 bases identical to TRBD1. The CDR3 totals 16 residues. V gave up 2 bases and J gave up 7 bases; unmatched junction bases: 7. Germline V lookup: CDR1 MNHEY, CDR2 SVGAGI. The CDR3 DNA sequence: TGTGCCAGCAGTTACGCGGCTGGGGACAGGGGTGAAAAACTGTTTTTT. This codes for CASSYAAGDRGEKLFF.

On this clone itself: Other DNA sequences in this sample translate to the same CDR3. In nucleotides, the CDR3 is TGTGCCAGCAGCACGTGGGACAGGGCTAACTATGGCTACACCTTC. This sequence encodes CASSTWDRANYGYTF. The chain employs TRBV7-9 and TRBJ1-2; TRBD1 agrees at 9 bases. The ends lost 5 bases at V and 0 bases at J; junction bases unmatched: 4. The CDR3 totals 15 residues. In germline, CDR1 is SEHNR, CDR2 FQNEAQ (reference sequence).

DNA of the CDR3: TGTGCCACCAGCAGACGACCTGACACTGGGACTGAAGCTTTCTTT. Its protein is CATSRRPDTGTEAFF. The chain uses TRBV15 and TRBJ1-1; the D is unclear. Germline V CDR1 and CDR2: LNHNV, YYDKDF (reference sequence). CDR3 length: 15 residues. The germline V and J ends were trimmed by 2 bases and 5 bases, with 15 bases remaining between them.

The chain recombines TRBV7-9 with TRBJ1-4; D uncertain. The V gene's germline CDR1 is SEHNR and CDR2 FQNEAQ (reference sequence). V gave up 5 bases and J gave up 4 bases, with 11 bases separating them. This CDR3 contains 14 residues. CDR3 residues: CASSTGDSNEKLFF. The DNA for the CDR3 is TGTGCCAGCAGCACCGGGGATAGTAATGAAAAACTGTTTTTT.

In regard to this clone: A junction boundary mismatches the germline segment, possibly from a read error. In DNA form, the CDR3 reads TGTGCCACCACCAGAGGACTAGCGGGAGGGGATGGCGTTGAGCAGTTCTTC. It codes for CATTRGLAGGDGVEQFF. The J gene is TRBJ2-1, the V gene TRBV15; TRBD2 agrees at 15 bases. This CDR3 region has 17 residues. Looked up from germline, CDR1 is LNHNV and CDR2 is YYDKDF (reference sequence).

The chain carries TRBV15 and TRBJ1-3; D is undetermined. Germline values: CDR1 LNHNV, CDR2 YYDKDF (reference sequence). Trimming left V 0 bases short and J 5 bases short, with 2 bases between. There are 12 residues in the CDR3. The CDR3 nucleotides are TGTGCCACCAGCAGAGATCGAAACACCATATATTTT. Translated: CATSRDRNTIYF.

This chain uses TRBV5-1 with TRBJ2-7; D gene ambiguous. The CDR3 is 12 residues long. Trimming removed 2 bases from V and 5 bases from J, with 8 bases in between. The germline gives CDR1 SGHRS, CDR2 YFSETQ. The CDR3 loop is CASSFSQDEQYF. The CDR3 region has the DNA TGCGCCAGCAGCTTTTCTCAGGACGAGCAGTACTTC.

The CDR3 nucleotides are TGTGCCAGTAGGAGAGGAGAAGATACGCAGTATTTT. Translation gives CASRRGEDTQYF. The V and J genes are TRBV19 and TRBJ2-3; D is uncertain. This CDR3 is 12 amino acids long. V lost 6 bases, J lost 5 bases, and 9 bases lay in between. The germline V gene has CDR1 LNHDA and CDR2 SQIVND (reference sequence).

The CDR3 DNA reads TGCGCCAGCAGCTTGCGGGGGGCCTCCTACGAGCAGTACTTC. This translates into CASSLRGASYEQYF. The chain has TRBV5-1 and TRBJ2-7; maybe TRBD2 (7 bases). Per the germline V gene, CDR1 is SGHRS and CDR2 is YFSETQ. The CDR3 is made up of 14 amino acids. The V and J ends lost 1 base and 0 bases respectively, with 8 bases between them.

The genes are TRBV6-6 and TRBJ2-3, with a possible D match to TRBD1 (6 bases). This CDR3 comprises 14 residues. V gave up 6 bases and J gave up 0 bases, with 10 bases separating them. Per germline, CDR1 MNHNY and CDR2 SVGAGI (reference sequence). The CDR3 sequence is CASSPGQSTDTQYF. CDR3 nucleotides: TGTGCCAGCAGCCCGGGACAAAGCACAGATACGCAGTATTTT.

In nucleotides, the CDR3 is TGTGCCAGCGTCCCGCGGACAGGGCACACAGATACGCAGTATTTT. Protein product: CASVPRTGHTDTQYF. The chain recombines TRBV7-8 with TRBJ2-3; 8 bases are shared with TRBD1. Per the germline V gene, CDR1 is SGHVS and CDR2 is FQNEAQ. The CDR3 is 15 amino acids. V shed 8 bases, J shed 2 bases, and the junction held 9 bases outside the gene matches.

Within the sample, this clone is medium-sized (0.01 to 0.1%). Relative to the germline gene, one junction end is altered; a read error may explain this. The genes are TRBV2 and TRBJ2-7; no reliable D call. In germline, CDR1 is SNHLY, CDR2 FYNNEI. The CDR3 loop spans 11 amino acids. CDR3 in DNA: TGTGCCAGCAGTGAACTCGGAATTTTTGGCTTC. This encodes CASSELGIFGF.

CDR3 coding DNA: TGTGCCACCAGCGGCAACAGGAACGTCAACGAAAAACTGTTTTTT. Translation: CATSGNRNVNEKLFF. The V call is TRBV15, the J call TRBJ1-4; D possibly corresponds to TRBD1 (5 bases). V was trimmed by 5 bases and J by 8 bases, leaving 18 bases between them. The CDR3 loop spans 15 amino acids. The germline V gene encodes CDR1 LNHNV and CDR2 YYDKDF (reference sequence).

The J gene is TRBJ2-3, the V gene TRBV5-6, with 8 bases that match TRBD1. Germline V lookup: CDR1 SGHDT, CDR2 YYEEEE. The CDR3 is 14 amino acids. The trim removed 5 bases at V and 4 bases at J, leaving 6 bases unmatched. In nucleotides, the CDR3 is TGTGCCAGCAGTCGTTTACAGGGGGCAGATACGCAGTATTTT. This codes for CASSRLQGADTQYF. The full variable domain, in which reference TRBV5-6 and TRBJ2-3 provide the parts outside the CDR3, is DAGVTQSPTHLIKTRGQQVTLRCSPKSGHDTVSWYQQALGQGPQFIFQYYEEEERQRGNFPDRFSGHQFPNYSSELNVNALLLGDSALYLCASSRLQGADTQYFGPGTRLTVL.